The rows below give T cell receptor beta chains drawn from one sample of a study of CD8 T cells in Susac syndrome. MiXCR, run by TCRdb on the immunoSEQ multiplex PCR reads, gives a single entry per CDR3 protein. This sample has about 160,000 distinct CDR3 sequences, with roughly 95% found just once. The material sequenced was CD4+ T cells from PBMCs. These receptors were obtained from a human donor with multiple sclerosis. The CDR3 runs from the conserved cysteine through the conserved F or W. The order of the fields is D gene, J gene, V gene, clone size, CDR3 protein, CDR3 DNA. D genes are given only for firm matches. The listing skips clone size in some rows; elsewhere it reads once, few, many or a size class.

D gene: -
J gene: TRBJ1-5
V gene: TRBV19
clone size: -
CDR3 protein: CASSNGGHYNQPQHF
CDR3 DNA: TGTGCCAGTAGTAATGGTGGACACTACAATCAGCCCCAGCATTTT

D gene: -
J gene: TRBJ2-5
V gene: TRBV12-3/TRBV12-4
clone size: -
CDR3 protein: CASSFGVQETQYF
CDR3 DNA: TGTGCCAGCAGTTTCGGCGTTCAAGAGACCCAGTACTTC

D gene: -
J gene: TRBJ2-6
V gene: TRBV5-6
clone size: -
CDR3 protein: CATTLGASGANVLTF
CDR3 DNA: TGTGCCACTACCTTGGGGGCCTCTGGGGCCAACGTCCTGACTTTC

D gene: -
J gene: TRBJ2-1
V gene: TRBV4-1
clone size: -
CDR3 protein: CASSQGDYNEQFF
CDR3 DNA: TGCGCCAGCAGCCAAGGGGACTACAATGAGCAGTTCTTC

D gene: -
J gene: TRBJ2-4
V gene: TRBV6-1
clone size: -
CDR3 protein: CASSGWDVQYF
CDR3 DNA: TGTGCCAGCAGTGGGTGGGATGTTCAGTACTTC

D gene: -
J gene: TRBJ1-5
V gene: TRBV6-5
clone size: -
CDR3 protein: CASSYRFNQPQHF
CDR3 DNA: TGTGCCAGCAGTTACAGATTCAATCAGCCCCAGCATTTT

D gene: -
J gene: TRBJ2-7
V gene: TRBV7-9
clone size: -
CDR3 protein: CASSLVSIKRNYEQYF
CDR3 DNA: TGTGCCAGCAGCTTAGTTAGCATCAAAAGGAACTACGAGCAGTACTTC

D gene: TRBD1
J gene: TRBJ2-1
V gene: TRBV24-1
clone size: -
CDR3 protein: CATSDLGQGANEQFF
CDR3 DNA: TGTGCCACCAGTGATTTGGGACAGGGGGCGAATGAGCAGTTCTTC

D gene: -
J gene: TRBJ2-7
V gene: TRBV7-6
clone size: -
CDR3 protein: CASSSLRSYEQYF
CDR3 DNA: TGTGCCAGCAGCTCCCTTAGGAGCTACGAGCAGTACTTC

D gene: -
J gene: TRBJ2-1
V gene: TRBV20-1
clone size: -
CDR3 protein: CSARDLTFNEQFF
CDR3 DNA: TGCAGTGCTAGAGATCTTACTTTCAATGAGCAGTTCTTC

D gene: TRBD1
J gene: TRBJ1-4
V gene: TRBV5-1
clone size: once
CDR3 protein: CASSSAGTALNEKLFF
CDR3 DNA: TGCGCCAGCAGCTCCGCGGGGACAGCTCTTAATGAAAAACTGTTTTTT

D gene: TRBD2
J gene: TRBJ2-1
V gene: TRBV29-1
clone size: -
CDR3 protein: CSVTTRGSGSKNEQFF
CDR3 DNA: TGCAGCGTGACCACCCGAGGTAGCGGGTCGAAGAATGAGCAGTTCTTC

D gene: -
J gene: TRBJ2-5
V gene: TRBV20-1
clone size: -
CDR3 protein: CSARVGSGETQYF
CDR3 DNA: TGCAGTGCTAGGGTCGGGAGCGGGGAGACCCAGTACTTC

D gene: -
J gene: TRBJ2-6
V gene: TRBV5-1
clone size: -
CDR3 protein: CASSQVASSGANVLTF
CDR3 DNA: TGCGCCAGCAGCCAGGTGGCATCCTCTGGGGCCAACGTCCTGACTTTC

D gene: -
J gene: TRBJ2-7
V gene: TRBV30
clone size: -
CDR3 protein: CAWTVGDEQYF
CDR3 DNA: TGTGCCTGGACGGTCGGGGACGAGCAGTACTTC

D gene: -
J gene: TRBJ1-4
V gene: TRBV7-8
clone size: once
CDR3 protein: CASSPYRVQTNEKLFF
CDR3 DNA: TGTGCCAGCAGCCCTTACAGGGTTCAAACTAATGAAAAACTGTTTTTT

D gene: TRBD2
J gene: TRBJ2-1
V gene: TRBV6-5
clone size: -
CDR3 protein: CASSYGSSGHNEQFF
CDR3 DNA: TGTGCCAGCAGTTACGGGTCTAGCGGACACAATGAGCAGTTCTTC

D gene: -
J gene: TRBJ1-4
V gene: TRBV5-4
clone size: -
CDR3 protein: CASSPRRGSNEKLFF
CDR3 DNA: TGTGCCAGCAGCCCCCGGCGGGGGTCAAATGAAAAACTGTTTTTT

D gene: -
J gene: TRBJ2-1
V gene: TRBV7-2
clone size: -
CDR3 protein: CASSPTRGSYNEQFF
CDR3 DNA: TGTGCCAGCAGCCCTACGCGGGGCTCCTACAATGAGCAGTTCTTC

D gene: -
J gene: TRBJ1-1
V gene: TRBV5-1
clone size: -
CDR3 protein: CASSLEGELEAFF
CDR3 DNA: TGCGCCAGCAGCTTGGAGGGAGAACTTGAAGCTTTCTTT

D gene: TRBD1
J gene: TRBJ2-7
V gene: TRBV27
clone size: -
CDR3 protein: CASSVQGSYEQYF
CDR3 DNA: TGTGCCAGCAGTGTACAGGGGAGCTACGAGCAGTACTTC

D gene: -
J gene: TRBJ2-7
V gene: TRBV6-1
clone size: -
CDR3 protein: CASSEIADPDEQYF
CDR3 DNA: TGTGCCAGCAGTGAAATAGCGGACCCGGACGAGCAGTACTTC

D gene: -
J gene: TRBJ2-3
V gene: TRBV30
clone size: -
CDR3 protein: CAWSVRGRLDF
CDR3 DNA: TGTGCCTGGAGTGTAAGAGGACGACTGGATTTT

D gene: -
J gene: TRBJ2-7
V gene: TRBV20-1
clone size: -
CDR3 protein: CSASSPTRLVVTIGSYEQYF
CDR3 DNA: TGCAGTGCTTCATCCCCAACCAGGTTGGTGGTAACCATCGGCTCCTACGAGCAGTACTTC

D gene: TRBD2
J gene: TRBJ2-1
V gene: TRBV3-1
clone size: once
CDR3 protein: CASSHGTSGYNEQFF
CDR3 DNA: TGTGCCAGCAGCCATGGGACTAGCGGCTACAATGAGCAGTTCTTC

D gene: TRBD1
J gene: TRBJ1-5
V gene: TRBV20-1
clone size: -
CDR3 protein: CSVFAGTGNQPQHF
CDR3 DNA: TGCAGTGTTTTCGCCGGGACAGGGAATCAGCCCCAGCATTTT

D gene: -
J gene: TRBJ2-7
V gene: TRBV9
clone size: -
CDR3 protein: CASSVERGSIYEQYF
CDR3 DNA: TGTGCCAGCAGCGTAGAAAGGGGGAGCATCTACGAGCAGTACTTC

D gene: -
J gene: TRBJ2-4
V gene: TRBV6-5
clone size: -
CDR3 protein: CASSPLDLNIQYF
CDR3 DNA: TGTGCCAGCAGTCCCCTGGACTTGAACATTCAGTACTTC

D gene: TRBD2
J gene: TRBJ2-3
V gene: TRBV25-1
clone size: -
CDR3 protein: CASSERGTSGRATQYF
CDR3 DNA: TGTGCCAGCAGTGAAAGGGGGACTAGCGGGAGAGCTACGCAGTATTTT

D gene: TRBD1
J gene: TRBJ2-5
V gene: TRBV29-1
clone size: -
CDR3 protein: CSVGQGQLETQYF
CDR3 DNA: TGCAGCGTCGGACAGGGTCAACTAGAGACCCAGTACTTC

D gene: -
J gene: TRBJ1-5
V gene: TRBV7-9
clone size: -
CDR3 protein: CASSSQATQPQHF
CDR3 DNA: TGTGCCAGCAGCTCCCAGGCTACCCAGCCCCAGCATTTT

D gene: TRBD1
J gene: TRBJ2-5
V gene: TRBV5-4
clone size: -
CDR3 protein: CASSHQGDQETQYF
CDR3 DNA: TGTGCCAGCAGCCATCAGGGGGATCAAGAGACCCAGTACTTC

D gene: -
J gene: TRBJ1-6
V gene: TRBV10-3
clone size: -
CDR3 protein: CAIKDWENSPLHF
CDR3 DNA: TGTGCCATCAAGGACTGGGAAAACTCACCCCTCCACTTT

D gene: TRBD2
J gene: TRBJ2-3
V gene: TRBV4-1
clone size: once
CDR3 protein: CASSQPIIAGGPEDTQYF
CDR3 DNA: TGCGCCAGCAGCCAACCGATCATAGCGGGAGGGCCTGAAGATACGCAGTATTTT

D gene: TRBD1
J gene: TRBJ2-1
V gene: TRBV2
clone size: -
CDR3 protein: CASSERDSEFF
CDR3 DNA: TGTGCCAGCAGTGAAAGGGACAGTGAGTTCTTC

D gene: -
J gene: TRBJ2-5
V gene: TRBV12-3/TRBV12-4
clone size: -
CDR3 protein: CASSFGTRSETQYF
CDR3 DNA: TGTGCCAGCAGTTTCGGGACTCGGTCTGAGACCCAGTACTTC

D gene: -
J gene: TRBJ1-3
V gene: TRBV30
clone size: -
CDR3 protein: CAWEQGSSGNTIYF
CDR3 DNA: TGTGCCTGGGAGCAGGGGAGCTCTGGAAACACCATATATTTT

D gene: TRBD1
J gene: TRBJ1-2
V gene: TRBV12-3/TRBV12-4
clone size: -
CDR3 protein: CASSDRTGNYGYTF
CDR3 DNA: TGTGCCAGCAGCGATCGGACAGGGAACTATGGCTACACCTTC

D gene: -
J gene: TRBJ2-6
V gene: TRBV7-9
clone size: -
CDR3 protein: CASSLGRRGLLPGANVLTF
CDR3 DNA: TGTGCCAGCAGCTTAGGCCGAAGAGGTTTGCTACCTGGGGCCAACGTCCTGACTTTC

D gene: TRBD1
J gene: TRBJ1-4
V gene: TRBV19
clone size: -
CDR3 protein: CASSPRTGSRPTNEKLFF
CDR3 DNA: TGTGCCAGTAGTCCCCGGACAGGATCCCGCCCAACTAATGAAAAACTGTTTTTT

D gene: -
J gene: TRBJ2-5
V gene: TRBV6-2/TRBV6-3
clone size: -
CDR3 protein: CASSRGPLSETQYF
CDR3 DNA: TGTGCCAGCAGCCGTGGACCGCTCTCGGAGACCCAGTACTTC

D gene: -
J gene: TRBJ2-1
V gene: TRBV3-1
clone size: -
CDR3 protein: CASGSGAIRNEQFF
CDR3 DNA: TGTGCCAGCGGATCTGGGGCTATTAGGAATGAGCAGTTCTTC

D gene: -
J gene: TRBJ1-2
V gene: TRBV4-2
clone size: -
CDR3 protein: CASSQRGSKNGYTF
CDR3 DNA: TGTGCCAGCAGCCAAAGAGGGAGTAAGAATGGCTACACCTTC

D gene: -
J gene: TRBJ2-1
V gene: TRBV10-3
clone size: -
CDR3 protein: CAISVRSYNEQFF
CDR3 DNA: TGTGCCATCAGTGTTCGCTCCTACAATGAGCAGTTCTTC

D gene: TRBD1
J gene: TRBJ1-1
V gene: TRBV18
clone size: -
CDR3 protein: CASSPEDRGAFF
CDR3 DNA: TGTGCCAGCTCACCAGAAGACAGGGGAGCTTTCTTT

D gene: TRBD1
J gene: TRBJ2-7
V gene: TRBV6-2/TRBV6-3
clone size: -
CDR3 protein: CASSITPGQGSYEQYF
CDR3 DNA: TGTGCCAGCAGTATTACACCGGGACAGGGATCCTACGAGCAGTACTTC

D gene: TRBD1
J gene: TRBJ2-5
V gene: TRBV4-1
clone size: -
CDR3 protein: CASSQPSRDRTQETQYF
CDR3 DNA: TGCGCCAGCAGCCAACCGTCCCGGGACAGGACGCAAGAGACCCAGTACTTC

D gene: -
J gene: TRBJ2-2
V gene: TRBV20-1
clone size: -
CDR3 protein: CSADRESGELFF
CDR3 DNA: TGCAGTGCTGACCGTGAGAGCGGGGAGCTGTTTTTT

D gene: -
J gene: TRBJ1-3
V gene: TRBV5-6
clone size: -
CDR3 protein: CASSGPNTWTDDTIYF
CDR3 DNA: TGTGCCAGCAGCGGTCCGAACACCTGGACGGACGACACCATATATTTT

D gene: -
J gene: TRBJ1-1
V gene: TRBV3-1
clone size: -
CDR3 protein: CASSQADMNTEAFF
CDR3 DNA: TGTGCCAGCAGCCAAGCAGACATGAACACTGAAGCTTTCTTT

D gene: -
J gene: TRBJ1-1
V gene: TRBV14
clone size: once
CDR3 protein: CASSQVGSPFPPTEAFF
CDR3 DNA: TGTGCCAGCAGCCAAGTCGGCTCCCCATTTCCCCCCACTGAAGCTTTCTTT

D gene: -
J gene: TRBJ2-4
V gene: TRBV11-2
clone size: -
CDR3 protein: CASSLVPKNIQYF
CDR3 DNA: TGTGCCAGCAGCTTAGTGCCCAAAAACATTCAGTACTTC

D gene: -
J gene: TRBJ1-2
V gene: TRBV3-1
clone size: -
CDR3 protein: CASSDRDPGPYGYTF
CDR3 DNA: TGTGCCAGCAGCGACCGGGACCCCGGCCCCTATGGCTACACCTTC

D gene: TRBD2
J gene: TRBJ2-5
V gene: TRBV20-1
clone size: -
CDR3 protein: CSATTPGLATTETQYF
CDR3 DNA: TGCAGTGCTACTACCCCGGGACTAGCGACGACCGAGACCCAGTACTTC

D gene: -
J gene: TRBJ2-7
V gene: TRBV10-3
clone size: -
CDR3 protein: CAISESSTGGSYEQYF
CDR3 DNA: TGTGCCATCAGTGAGTCTTCTACAGGTGGGTCCTACGAGCAGTACTTC

D gene: -
J gene: TRBJ2-7
V gene: TRBV5-4
clone size: -
CDR3 protein: CASSLVAAREQYF
CDR3 DNA: TGTGCCAGCAGCTTGGTAGCGGCGCGGGAGCAGTACTTC

D gene: -
J gene: TRBJ1-1
V gene: TRBV3-1
clone size: -
CDR3 protein: CASSSGDANTEAFF
CDR3 DNA: TGTGCCAGCAGCTCAGGGGACGCGAACACTGAAGCTTTCTTT